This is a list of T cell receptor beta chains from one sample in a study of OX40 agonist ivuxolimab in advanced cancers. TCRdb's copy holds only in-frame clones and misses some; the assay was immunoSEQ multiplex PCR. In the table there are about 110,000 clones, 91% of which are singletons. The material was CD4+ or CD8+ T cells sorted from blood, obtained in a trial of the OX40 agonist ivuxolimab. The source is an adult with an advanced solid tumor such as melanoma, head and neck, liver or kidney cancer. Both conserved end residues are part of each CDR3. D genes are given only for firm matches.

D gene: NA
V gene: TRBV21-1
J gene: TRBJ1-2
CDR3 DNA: TGTGCCAGCGATATACAGGCAGGGGGAACTAACTATGGCTACACCTTC
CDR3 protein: CASDIQAGGTNYGYTF

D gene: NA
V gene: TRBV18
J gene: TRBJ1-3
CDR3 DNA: TGTGCCAGCTCACCACAAGGGTTCTCCGGAAACACCATATATTTT
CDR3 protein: CASSPQGFSGNTIYF

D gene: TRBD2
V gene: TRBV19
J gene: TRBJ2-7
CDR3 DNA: TGTGCCAGTAGGAGGGTCGGGGGGGAGGAGCAGTACTTC
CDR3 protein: CASRRVGGEEQYF

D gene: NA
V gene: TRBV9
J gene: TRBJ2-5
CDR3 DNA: TGTGCCAGCAGCCCACCTTCGACGGGGTCGTTCGGGACCCGGATTTTGGAGACCCAGTACTTC
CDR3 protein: CASSPPSTGSFGTRILETQYF

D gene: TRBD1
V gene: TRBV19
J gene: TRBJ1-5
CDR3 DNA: TGTGCCAGTAGAAAAGCGAGAGGACAGGACATCTATCAGCCCCAGCATTTT
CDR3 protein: CASRKARGQDIYQPQHF

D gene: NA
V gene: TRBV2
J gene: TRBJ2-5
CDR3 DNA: TGTGCCAGCAGTTACGGACAGGAGACCCAGTACTTC
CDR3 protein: CASSYGQETQYF

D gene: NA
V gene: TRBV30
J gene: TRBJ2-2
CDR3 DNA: TGTGCCTGCAAAGGGATCCGAGAAACCGGGGAGCTGTTTTTT
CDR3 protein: CACKGIRETGELFF

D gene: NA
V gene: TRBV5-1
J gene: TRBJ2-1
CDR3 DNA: TGCGCCAGCAGCTTGGTAGTGGGTGTCGATGAGCAGTTCTTC
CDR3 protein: CASSLVVGVDEQFF

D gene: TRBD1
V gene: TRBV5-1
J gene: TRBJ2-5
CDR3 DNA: TGCGCCAGCAGCTTTGGGACAGGGGGGGAGACCCAGTACTTC
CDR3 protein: CASSFGTGGETQYF

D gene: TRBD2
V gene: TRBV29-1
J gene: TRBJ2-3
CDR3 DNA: TGCAGCGTTGTAGCGGGGGGAGATACGCAGTATTTT
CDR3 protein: CSVVAGGDTQYF

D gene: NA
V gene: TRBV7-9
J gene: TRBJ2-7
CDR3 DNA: TGTGCCAGCAGTCCTACCTCCTACGAGCAGTACTTC
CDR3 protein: CASSPTSYEQYF

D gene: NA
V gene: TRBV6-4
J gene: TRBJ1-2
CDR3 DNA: TGTGCCAGCAGGGGGCCTAACTATGGCTACACCTTC
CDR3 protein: CASRGPNYGYTF

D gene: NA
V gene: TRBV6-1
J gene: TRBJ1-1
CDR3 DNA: TGTGCCAGCAGTGGGAGGACAACCAACACTGAAGCTTTCTTT
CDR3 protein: CASSGRTTNTEAFF

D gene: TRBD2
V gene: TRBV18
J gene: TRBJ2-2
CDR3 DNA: TGTGCCAGCTCACCACAAACTAGCGGGGGCCAGAACACCGGGGAGCTGTTTTTT
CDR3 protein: CASSPQTSGGQNTGELFF

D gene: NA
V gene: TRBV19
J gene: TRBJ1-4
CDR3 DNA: TGTGCCAGTGCGCATCCCGCTAATGAAAAACTGTTTTTT
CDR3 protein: CASAHPANEKLFF

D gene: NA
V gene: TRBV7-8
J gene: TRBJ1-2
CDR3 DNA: TGTGCCAGCAGCCCCTTGGCGGGGTGGGGGTTTGGCTACACCTTC
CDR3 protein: CASSPLAGWGFGYTF

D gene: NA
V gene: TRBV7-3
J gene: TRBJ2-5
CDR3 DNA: TGTGCCAGCAGCTTGGGGCACCAAGAGACCCAGTACTTC
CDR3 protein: CASSLGHQETQYF

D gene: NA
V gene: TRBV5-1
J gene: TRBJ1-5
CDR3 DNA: TGCGCCAGCAGCTTGGGACAGCATAGCAATCAGCCCCAGCATTTT
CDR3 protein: CASSLGQHSNQPQHF

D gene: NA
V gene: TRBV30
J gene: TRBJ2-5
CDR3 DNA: TGTGCCTGGAGTGTACCGGTGGGAAAAGAGACCCAGTACTTC
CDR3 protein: CAWSVPVGKETQYF

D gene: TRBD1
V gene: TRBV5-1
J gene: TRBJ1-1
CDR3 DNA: TGCGCCAGCAGCTTCGCCACAGGGGCGATGAACACTGAAGCTTTCTTT
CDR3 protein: CASSFATGAMNTEAFF

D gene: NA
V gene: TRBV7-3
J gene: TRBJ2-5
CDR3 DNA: TGTGCCAGCGCCCTGACCGGGTCTGCAGAGACCCAGTACTTC
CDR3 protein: CASALTGSAETQYF

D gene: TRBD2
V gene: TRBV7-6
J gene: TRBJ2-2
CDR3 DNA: TGTGCCAGCAGCCTACGACTAGCGGGGATGAACACCGGGGAGCTGTTTTTT
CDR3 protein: CASSLRLAGMNTGELFF